The present entry profiles one TCR beta chain with its context. Per the study methods: Amplification of reference gene primers provided the estimated nucleated cell counts. Produced via immunoSEQ multiplex PCR; TCRdb's table is partial and in-frame only. Clone size and V and J calls were adopted from that table, with D and trimming inferred from the DNA. The table has under 450,000 clones, approximately 88% seen once. The record originates from a study of blood T cell repertoires in COVID-19. The wider study: Italy, Spain and the United States were the sources of the convalescent and acute COVID-19 samples.

Germline CDR1 reads LGHDT; CDR2 reads YNNKEL (reference sequence). The CDR3 sequence is 13 residues long. V lost 0 bases, J lost 6 bases, and 7 bases lay in between. Seattle's cohort entered during active infection and was followed longitudinally. This chain links TRBV3-1 (or the pseudogene TRBV3-2) with TRBJ2-3, with a tentative D call TRBD2 (5 bases). Source material: peripheral blood. This clonotype was sampled from a woman aged 45-65 years with COVID-19, enrolled during active disease. Written as DNA, the CDR3 is TGTGCCAGCAGCCAAGAGGACTTGGATACGCAGTATTTT. Its protein product is CASSQEDLDTQYF.